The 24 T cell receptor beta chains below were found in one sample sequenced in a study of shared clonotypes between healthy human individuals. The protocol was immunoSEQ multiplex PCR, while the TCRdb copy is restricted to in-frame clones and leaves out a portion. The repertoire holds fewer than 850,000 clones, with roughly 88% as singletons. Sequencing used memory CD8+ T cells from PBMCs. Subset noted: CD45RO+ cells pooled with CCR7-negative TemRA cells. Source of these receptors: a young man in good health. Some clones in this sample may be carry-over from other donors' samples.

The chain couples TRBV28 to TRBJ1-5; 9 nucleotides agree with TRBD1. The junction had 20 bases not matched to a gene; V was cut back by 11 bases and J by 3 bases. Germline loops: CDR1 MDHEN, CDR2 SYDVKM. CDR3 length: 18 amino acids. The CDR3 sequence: CAVSGGPLGTGNNQPQHF. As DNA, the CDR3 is TGTGCCGTAAGCGGCGGACCACTCGGGACAGGGAACAATCAGCCCCAGCATTTT.

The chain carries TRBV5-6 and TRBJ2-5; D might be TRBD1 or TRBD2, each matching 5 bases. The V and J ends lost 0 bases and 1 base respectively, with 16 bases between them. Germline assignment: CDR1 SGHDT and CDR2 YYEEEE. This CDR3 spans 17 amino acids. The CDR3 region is CASSLALGPWGQETQYF. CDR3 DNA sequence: TGTGCCAGCAGCTTGGCCTTGGGACCGTGGGGCCAAGAGACCCAGTACTTC.

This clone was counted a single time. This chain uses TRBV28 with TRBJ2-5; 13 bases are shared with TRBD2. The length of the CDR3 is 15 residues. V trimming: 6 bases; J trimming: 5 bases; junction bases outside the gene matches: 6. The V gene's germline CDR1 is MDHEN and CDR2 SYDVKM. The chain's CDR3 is CASRLTTSGRETQYF. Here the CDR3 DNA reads TGTGCCAGCAGATTAACGACTAGCGGGAGGGAGACCCAGTACTTC.

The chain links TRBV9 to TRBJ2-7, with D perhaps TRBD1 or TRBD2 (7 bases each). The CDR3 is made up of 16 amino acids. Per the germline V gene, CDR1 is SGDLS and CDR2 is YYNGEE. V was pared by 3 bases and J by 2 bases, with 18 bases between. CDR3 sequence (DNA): TGTGCCAGCAGCGAGACCCCAGGGGGGGACCCCTACGAGCAGTACTTC. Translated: CASSETPGGDPYEQYF.

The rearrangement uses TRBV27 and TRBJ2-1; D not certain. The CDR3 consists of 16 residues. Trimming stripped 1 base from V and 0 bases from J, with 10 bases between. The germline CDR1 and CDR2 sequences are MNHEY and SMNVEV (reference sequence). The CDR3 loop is CASSLYVGSSYNEQFF. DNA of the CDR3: TGTGCCAGCAGTTTATATGTGGGATCCTCCTACAATGAGCAGTTCTTC.

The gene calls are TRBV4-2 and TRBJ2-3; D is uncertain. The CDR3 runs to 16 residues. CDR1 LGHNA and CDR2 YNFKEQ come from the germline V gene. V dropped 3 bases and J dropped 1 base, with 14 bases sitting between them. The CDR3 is CASSHPGLTGTDTQYF. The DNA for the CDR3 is TGTGCCAGCAGCCACCCCGGGCTAACTGGCACAGATACGCAGTATTTT.

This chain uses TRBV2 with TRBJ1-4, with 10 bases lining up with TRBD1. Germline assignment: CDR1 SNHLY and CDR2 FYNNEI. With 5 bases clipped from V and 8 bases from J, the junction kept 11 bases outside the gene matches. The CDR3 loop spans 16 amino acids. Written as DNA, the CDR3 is TGTGCCAGCAGTAGACAGGGGGCGGCTTTTGGCGAAAAACTGTTTTTT. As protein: CASSRQGAAFGEKLFF.

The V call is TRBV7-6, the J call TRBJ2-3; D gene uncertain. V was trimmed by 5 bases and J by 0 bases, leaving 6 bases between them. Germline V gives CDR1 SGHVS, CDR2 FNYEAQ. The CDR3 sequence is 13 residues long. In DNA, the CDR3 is TGTGCCAGCAGCCGTGATAGCACAGATACGCAGTATTTT. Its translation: CASSRDSTDTQYF.

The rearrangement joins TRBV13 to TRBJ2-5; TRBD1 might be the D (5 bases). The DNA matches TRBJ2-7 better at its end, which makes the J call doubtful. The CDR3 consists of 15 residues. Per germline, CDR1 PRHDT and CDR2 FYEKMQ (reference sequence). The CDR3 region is CASSLGRGTPGEQYF. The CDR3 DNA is TGTGCCAGCAGCTTAGGAAGGGGTACACCTGGCGAGCAGTACTTC.

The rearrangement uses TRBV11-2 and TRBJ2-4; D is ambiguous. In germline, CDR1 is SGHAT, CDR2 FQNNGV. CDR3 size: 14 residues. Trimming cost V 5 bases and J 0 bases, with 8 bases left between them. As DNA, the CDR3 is TGTGCCAGCAGCCCGGATCTAGCCAAAAACATTCAGTACTTC. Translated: CASSPDLAKNIQYF.

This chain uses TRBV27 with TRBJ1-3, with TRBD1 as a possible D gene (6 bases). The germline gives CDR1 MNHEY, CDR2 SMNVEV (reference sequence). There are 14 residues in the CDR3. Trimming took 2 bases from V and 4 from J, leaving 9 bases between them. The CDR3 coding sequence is TGTGCCAGCAGTTTAACAGGGTACGGAAACACCATATATTTT. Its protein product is CASSLTGYGNTIYF.

CDR3 sequence reads: CSVAQTSYNEQFF. CDR3 bases: TGCAGCGTTGCTCAAACGAGCTACAATGAGCAGTTCTTC. This chain links TRBV29-1 with TRBJ2-1, with D unclear. Trimming stripped 4 bases from V and 3 bases from J, with 10 bases between. Germline V gives CDR1 SQVTM, CDR2 ANQGSEA. The CDR3 consists of 13 residues.

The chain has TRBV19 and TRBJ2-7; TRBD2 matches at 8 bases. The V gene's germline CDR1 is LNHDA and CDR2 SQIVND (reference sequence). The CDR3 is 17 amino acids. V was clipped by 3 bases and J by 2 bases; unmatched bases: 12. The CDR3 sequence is CASSITLSSGRTYEQYF. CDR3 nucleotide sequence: TGTGCCAGTAGTATCACCCTTAGCAGCGGGAGAACCTACGAGCAGTACTTC. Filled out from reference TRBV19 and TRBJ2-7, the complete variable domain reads DGGITQSPKYLFRKEGQNVTLSCEQNLNHDAMYWYRQDPGQGLRLIYYSQIVNDFQKGDIAEGYSVSREKKESFPLTVTSAQKNPTAFYLCASSITLSSGRTYEQYFGPGTRLTVT.

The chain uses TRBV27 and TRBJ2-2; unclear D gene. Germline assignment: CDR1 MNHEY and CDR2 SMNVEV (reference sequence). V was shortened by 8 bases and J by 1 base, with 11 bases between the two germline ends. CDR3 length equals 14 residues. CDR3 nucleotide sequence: TGTGCCAGCTCCACCTGGCGGAACACCGGGGAGCTGTTTTTT. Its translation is CASSTWRNTGELFF.

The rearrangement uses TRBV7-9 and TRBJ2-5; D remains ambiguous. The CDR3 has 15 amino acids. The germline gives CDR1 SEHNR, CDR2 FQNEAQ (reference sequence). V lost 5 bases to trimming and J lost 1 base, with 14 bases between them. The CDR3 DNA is TGTGCCAGCAGCCCCAAGGTTGAGGTCCAAGAGACCCAGTACTTC. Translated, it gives CASSPKVEVQETQYF.

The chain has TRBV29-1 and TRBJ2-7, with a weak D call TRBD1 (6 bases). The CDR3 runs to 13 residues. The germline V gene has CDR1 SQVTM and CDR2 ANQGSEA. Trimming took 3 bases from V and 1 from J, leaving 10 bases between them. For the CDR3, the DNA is TGCAGCGTTGAGCGCCAGGGGTCCTACGAGCAGTACTTC. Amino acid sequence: CSVERQGSYEQYF.

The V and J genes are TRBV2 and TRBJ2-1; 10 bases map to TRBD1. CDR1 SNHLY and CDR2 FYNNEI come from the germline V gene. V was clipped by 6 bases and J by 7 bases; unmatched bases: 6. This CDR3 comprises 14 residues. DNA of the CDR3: TGTGCCAGCAGATCCGGGACAGGGGCGAATGAGCAGTTCTTC. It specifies CASRSGTGANEQFF.

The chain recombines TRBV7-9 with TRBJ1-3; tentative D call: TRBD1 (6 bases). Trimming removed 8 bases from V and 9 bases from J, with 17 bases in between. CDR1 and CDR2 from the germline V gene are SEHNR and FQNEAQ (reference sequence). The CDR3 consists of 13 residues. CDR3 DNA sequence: TGTGCCAGCGGCGTCAGGGGAGGGATCACCATATATTTT. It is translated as CASGVRGGITIYF. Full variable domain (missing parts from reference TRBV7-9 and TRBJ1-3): DTGVSQNPRHKITKRGQNVTFRCDPISEHNRLYWYRQTLGQGPEFLTYFQNEAQLEKSRLLSDRFSAERPKGSFSTLEIQRTEQGDSAMYLCASGVRGGITIYFGEGSWLTVV.

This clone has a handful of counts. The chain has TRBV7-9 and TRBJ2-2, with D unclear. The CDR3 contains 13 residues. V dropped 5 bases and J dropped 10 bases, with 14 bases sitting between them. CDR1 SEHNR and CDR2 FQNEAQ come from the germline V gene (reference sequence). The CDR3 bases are TGTGCCAGCAGCCCCGGTACCCCGATGGAGCTGTTTTTT. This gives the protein CASSPGTPMELFF.

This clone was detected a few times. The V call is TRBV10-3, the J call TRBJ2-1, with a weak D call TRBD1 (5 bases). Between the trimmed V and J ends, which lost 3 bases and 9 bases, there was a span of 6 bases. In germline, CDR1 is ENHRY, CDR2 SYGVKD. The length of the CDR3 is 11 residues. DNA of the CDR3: TGTGCCATCAGTGAAGGGGTTGAGCAGTTCTTC. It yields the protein CAISEGVEQFF.

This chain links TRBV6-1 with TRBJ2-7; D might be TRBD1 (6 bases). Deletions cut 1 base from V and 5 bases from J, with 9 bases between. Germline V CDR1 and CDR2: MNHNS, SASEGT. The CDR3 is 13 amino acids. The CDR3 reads CASSEGRGDEQYF. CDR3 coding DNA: TGTGCCAGCAGTGAAGGCAGGGGCGACGAGCAGTACTTC.

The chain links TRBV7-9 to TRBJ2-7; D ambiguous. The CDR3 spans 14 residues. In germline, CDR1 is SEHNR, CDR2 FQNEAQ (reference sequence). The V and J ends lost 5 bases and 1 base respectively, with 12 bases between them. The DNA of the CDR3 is TGTGCCAGCAGCCCCAGCCCCGAGTCCTACGAGCAGTACTTC. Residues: CASSPSPESYEQYF. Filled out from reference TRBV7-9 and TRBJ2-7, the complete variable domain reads DTGVSQNPRHKITKRGQNVTFRCDPISEHNRLYWYRQTLGQGPEFLTYFQNEAQLEKSRLLSDRFSAERPKGSFSTLEIQRTEQGDSAMYLCASSPSPESYEQYFGPGTRLTVT.

The CDR3 is CASRGLAGGTGELFF. CDR3 coding DNA: TGTGCCAGCAGAGGACTAGCGGGAGGCACCGGGGAGCTGTTTTTT. The chain uses TRBV2 and TRBJ2-2; 14 bases fit TRBD2. From germline, CDR1 is SNHLY and CDR2 FYNNEI. Germline trimming cut 6 bases from V and 4 bases from J; bases unmatched to any gene: 1. The CDR3 has 15 residues.

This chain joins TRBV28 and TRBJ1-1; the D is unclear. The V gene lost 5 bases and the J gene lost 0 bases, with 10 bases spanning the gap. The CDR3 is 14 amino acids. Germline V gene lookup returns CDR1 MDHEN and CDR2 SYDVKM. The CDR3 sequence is CASSLYQLNTEAFF. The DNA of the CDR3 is TGTGCCAGCAGTCTTTATCAGTTGAACACTGAAGCTTTCTTT.